Listed here is a single T cell receptor (beta chain). The sample is drawn from a study of blood T cell repertoires in COVID-19. Profiling relied on immunoSEQ multiplex PCR, and the TCRdb table lists in-frame clones only, not all of them. This sample carries about 160,000 clones, about 93% of them seen once, and the ten largest clones take roughly 4.8%. The CDR3 is 13 amino acids. From germline, CDR1 is LGHNA and CDR2 YNFKEQ. V was pared by 8 bases and J by 3 bases, with 13 bases between. The sequence came from a woman in her forties or fifties with acute or convalescent COVID-19. The chain employs TRBV4-2 and TRBJ1-1; D may be TRBD1 (5 bases). Sequences were obtained from peripheral blood. CDR3 sequence reads: CASREGGDTEAFF. The DNA for the CDR3 is TGTGCCAGCCGCGAGGGAGGGGACACTGAAGCTTTCTTT.